The source of this TCR beta chain is a study of blood T cell repertoires in COVID-19. The germline gives CDR1 SGHTA, CDR2 FQGNSA. The CDR3 has 16 residues. V shed 7 bases and J 5 bases; nucleotides not matched to a gene: 10. Sequencing used immunoSEQ multiplex PCR; TCRdb keeps in-frame clones, though not all of them. There are about 200,000 clones in the sample; 88% occur only once, and around 1.5% lies in the top ten. The chain couples TRBV7-2 to TRBJ2-7, with TRBD2 matching 14 bases. The clonotype comes from a man aged 18 to 29 with active or convalescent COVID-19. The material sequenced was peripheral blood. This chain's CDR3 is CASTPGGLAGENEQYF. The DNA of the CDR3 is TGTGCCAGCACCCCGGGGGGACTAGCGGGGGAGAACGAGCAGTACTTC.